What follows are 25 T cell receptor beta chains derived from one specimen sequenced in a study of cytomegalovirus exposure and HLA in healthy donors. The PCR made use of 60 Vbeta and 13 Jbeta primers. Repertoires were generated with immunoSEQ multiplex PCR, while TCRdb's copy carries only in-frame clones and drops some. The sample consists of more than 95,000 clones, 79% of them appearing once. Sequencing input: PBMCs. All receptors derive from a man aged 25-45 years in good health and CMV-seropositive.

Written as DNA, the CDR3 is TGTGCCAGCAGCGAACCGGGACAAGACTCTGGAAACACCATATATTTT. It codes for CASSEPGQDSGNTIYF. The V call is TRBV5-5, the J call TRBJ1-3; a weak D match, TRBD1 (6 bases). The CDR3 has 16 amino acids. Trimming took 4 bases from V and 0 from J, leaving 14 bases between them. Germline CDR1 reads SGHKS; CDR2 reads YYEKEE (reference sequence).

This clone was detected once. The V call is TRBV5-1, the J call TRBJ1-1, with D hard to call. This CDR3 comprises 15 residues. V lost 3 bases to trimming and J lost 3 bases, with 15 bases between them. CDR1 SGHRS and CDR2 YFSETQ come from the germline V gene. The DNA for the CDR3 is TGCGCCAGCAGCTCACCGATCTCAGGCGACACTGAAGCTTTCTTT. Amino acids: CASSSPISGDTEAFF.

This clone was observed a few times. The V gene is TRBV19, the J gene TRBJ1-1, with 7 nucleotides matching TRBD1. Germline CDR1 reads LNHDA; CDR2 reads SQIVND (reference sequence). This CDR3 spans 14 amino acids. Germline trimming cut 1 base from V and 5 bases from J; bases unmatched to any gene: 4. In DNA form, the CDR3 reads TGTGCCAGTAGTATAGCGGCAGGGGGGACTGAAGCTTTCTTT. Translation: CASSIAAGGTEAFF.

A few counts support this clone. The rearrangement joins TRBV5-1 to TRBJ2-1; 10 bases agree with TRBD2. The length of the CDR3 is 14 residues. Germline values: CDR1 SGHRS, CDR2 YFSETQ. The V and J ends lost 8 bases and 8 bases, in that order; junction bases with no gene match: 10. DNA for the CDR3: TGCGCCAGTACTTCTAGCGGGAGTAACTATGAGCAGTTCTTC. Translation gives CASTSSGSNYEQFF. Using reference TRBV5-1 and TRBJ2-1 for the parts outside the CDR3, the full variable domain is KAGVTQTPRYLIKTRGQQVTLSCSPISGHRSVSWYQQTPGQGLQFLFEYFSETQRNKGNFPGRFSGRQFSNSRSEMNVSTLELGDSALYLCASTSSGSNYEQFFGPGTRLTVL.

The sample holds a few counts of this clone. The V call is TRBV30, the J call TRBJ2-2, with TRBD2 matching 10 bases. Germline V lookup: CDR1 GTSNPN, CDR2 SVGIG (reference sequence). Germline trimming cut 5 bases from V and 6 bases from J; bases unmatched to any gene: 6. The CDR3 has 14 residues. The CDR3 DNA is TGTGCCTGGGATGGGACTAGCGCGGCCGGGGAGCTGTTTTTT. It yields the protein CAWDGTSAAGELFF.

The CDR3: CASSSTVEAFF. For the CDR3, the DNA is TGTGCCAGCAGCTCGACTGTTGAAGCTTTCTTT. The V call is TRBV7-9, the J call TRBJ1-1, with D uncertain. CDR1 is SEHNR, CDR2 FQNEAQ, per germline (reference sequence). The length of the CDR3 is 11 residues. V was shortened by 4 bases and J by 7 bases, with 7 bases between the two germline ends.

The CDR3 reads CASSVSGGLQDTQYF. In DNA, the CDR3 is TGTGCCAGCAGTGTGAGCGGGGGCCTCCAGGATACGCAGTATTTT. The V call is TRBV28, the J call TRBJ2-3; TRBD2 matches at 8 bases. After removal of 5 bases from V and 6 bases from J, the junction contained 10 bases not matched to a gene. CDR1 is MDHEN, CDR2 SYDVKM, per germline. The CDR3 has 15 amino acids.

The chain joins TRBV10-3 to TRBJ1-2; D is perhaps TRBD1 (6 bases). Looked up from germline, CDR1 is ENHRY and CDR2 is SYGVKD. The CDR3 is 13 residues long. V dropped 10 bases and J dropped 2 bases, with 14 bases sitting between them. Here the CDR3 reads CATLSDRNYGYTF. The CDR3 DNA sequence: TGTGCCACCCTTTCAGACAGGAACTATGGCTACACCTTC.

This clone was seen only a few times. At one boundary the junction diverges from the germline segment, which might be a read error. The chain recombines TRBV7-7 with TRBJ2-5; 7 bases match TRBD2. The germline V gene has CDR1 SSHAT and CDR2 FNYEAQ (reference sequence). This CDR3 region has 17 residues. The CDR3 loop reads CASSLDPLDAGEETQYF. CDR3 bases: TGTGCTAGCAGCTTAGACCCATTAGATGCGGGGGAAGAGACCCAGTACTTC.

The V and J genes are TRBV9 and TRBJ1-1; 7 bases agree with TRBD1. J lost 4 bases, V lost 1 base, and 16 bases had no gene match. Germline V CDR1 and CDR2: SGDLS, YYNGEE. This CDR3 has 18 amino acids. Here the CDR3 reads CASSVSGTAGGRGTEAFF. In DNA, the CDR3 is TGTGCCAGCAGCGTAAGCGGGACAGCGGGGGGTCGTGGCACTGAAGCTTTCTTT.

V and J are TRBV4-3 and TRBJ2-7, with a tentative D call TRBD1 (6 bases). CDR3 length: 16 residues. V lost 0 bases and J lost 7, with 19 bases in between. Germline V gene data show CDR1 as LGHNA and CDR2 as YSLEER. The CDR3 coding sequence is TGCGCCAGCAGCCAAGACAGGGGAGAAGGTGGACGGGAGCAGTACTTC. Amino acids: CASSQDRGEGGREQYF.

V and J are TRBV15 and TRBJ1-4; 8 positions match TRBD1. Germline V CDR1 and CDR2: LNHNV, YYDKDF (reference sequence). Losses at the gene ends were 1 base for V and 4 bases for J; bases not matched to a gene: 2. The CDR3 length is 15 residues. This CDR3 reads CATSRATGGNEKLFF. The DNA for the CDR3 is TGTGCCACCAGCAGAGCTACAGGGGGTAATGAAAAACTGTTTTTT.

CDR3 loop: CASSELGGRGFYEQYF. The CDR3 nucleotides read TGTGCCAGCAGTGAACTGGGGGGGCGGGGGTTCTACGAGCAGTACTTC. The V gene is TRBV6-1, the J gene TRBJ2-7, with a possible D match to TRBD2 (7 bases). This CDR3 spans 16 amino acids. Germline lookup yields CDR1 MNHNS and CDR2 SASEGT. V was clipped by 2 bases and J by 3 bases, with 17 bases between them.

CDR3 nucleotides: TGCAGTGCACCGAAAGAACACAGTCAGTACTTC. Its translation is CSAPKEHSQYF. The chain couples TRBV20-1 to TRBJ2-4; D not resolved. Trimming cost V 6 bases and J 12 bases, with 15 bases left between them. Germline values: CDR1 DFQATT, CDR2 SNEGSKA (reference sequence). There are 11 residues in the CDR3.

The chain recombines TRBV28 with TRBJ2-1, with 8 bases aligning to TRBD2. Germline CDR1 MDHEN, CDR2 SYDVKM. Germline trimming cut 2 bases from V and 8 bases from J; bases unmatched to any gene: 5. The CDR3 has 14 residues. As DNA, the CDR3 is TGTGCCAGCAGTTTAGCGGGGGGACGGGATGAGCAGTTCTTC. It is translated as CASSLAGGRDEQFF.

This chain links TRBV4-1 with TRBJ2-7; 8 positions agree with TRBD2. The CDR3 consists of 16 residues. J lost 0 bases, V lost 2 bases, and 6 bases had no gene match. The germline gives CDR1 MGHRA, CDR2 YSYEKL. Written as DNA, the CDR3 is TGCGCCAGCAGCCAAAGCGGGGGTGAGAGCTCCTACGAGCAGTACTTC. It encodes CASSQSGGESSYEQYF.

V and J are TRBV7-2 and TRBJ2-7; 8 bases line up with TRBD1. V was pared by 4 bases and J by 6 bases, with 8 bases of the junction left unmatched. Germline CDR1 reads SGHTA; CDR2 reads FQGNSA. This CDR3 contains 14 residues. The CDR3 loop is CASSYLTGASEQYF. In DNA, the CDR3 is TGTGCCAGCAGCTACCTGACAGGGGCAAGCGAGCAGTACTTC.

This clone was picked up a small number of times. J is TRBJ1-1 and V is TRBV4-1; 10 bases match TRBD1. Germline lookup yields CDR1 MGHRA and CDR2 YSYEKL. Trimming removed 10 bases from V and 6 bases from J; junction bases left unmatched: 20. The CDR3 is 17 residues long. CDR3 nucleotides: TGCGCCACATGGGGCGCCGTTGGGACAGGGGTGAAAGCTGAAGCTTTCTTT. Translation gives CATWGAVGTGVKAEAFF.

The rearrangement uses TRBV28 and TRBJ2-7; a weak D match, TRBD2 (6 bases). Trimming cost V 1 base and J 4 bases, with 8 bases left between them. CDR1 is MDHEN, CDR2 SYDVKM, per germline. The CDR3 has 13 amino acids. CDR3 sequence: CASSLSAGYEQYF. For the CDR3, the DNA is TGTGCCAGCAGTTTATCGGCGGGATACGAGCAGTACTTC.

This clone was detected only once. The chain has TRBV29-1 and TRBJ1-2; 7 nucleotides align to TRBD1. This CDR3 comprises 13 residues. V trimming: 7 bases; J trimming: 4 bases; junction bases outside the gene matches: 9. Germline V CDR1 and CDR2: SQVTM, ANQGSEA. CDR3 sequence: CSATGAVSYGYTF. For the CDR3, the DNA is TGCAGCGCCACAGGGGCGGTAAGCTATGGCTACACCTTC.

The chain links TRBV9 to TRBJ2-2; 7 nucleotides match TRBD2. The CDR3 is 15 amino acids. Unmatched junction bases numbered 10, after V lost 5 bases and J lost 6 bases. CDR1 and CDR2 from the germline V gene are SGDLS and YYNGEE. The CDR3 region is CASSDYWGGSGELFF. Written as DNA, the CDR3 is TGTGCCAGCAGTGATTACTGGGGGGGGTCCGGGGAGCTGTTTTTT.

The rearrangement joins TRBV28 to TRBJ2-5, with 7 bases that match TRBD1. The J call could be wrong; TRBJ2-7 is a better fit for the DNA end. CDR1 is MDHEN, CDR2 SYDVKM, per germline. This CDR3 is 15 amino acids long. CDR3 DNA: TGTGCCAGCAGTTTGCAGCCGGGACAGTCCTACGAGCAGTACTTC. Its protein is CASSLQPGQSYEQYF.

The chain carries TRBV7-2 and TRBJ2-3, with a tentative D call TRBD1 (5 bases). V dropped 3 bases and J dropped 7 bases, with 14 bases sitting between them. CDR1 and CDR2 from the germline V gene are SGHTA and FQGNSA. CDR3 size: 14 residues. CDR3 DNA: TGTGCCAGCAGCTTGTCAGGGAACGCAAATACGCAGTATTTT. Residues: CASSLSGNANTQYF.

In this sample, this clone turned up a few times. The identical CDR3 is also encoded by other nucleotide sequences in the sample. The genes are TRBV18 and TRBJ2-3; D unresolved. This CDR3 spans 14 amino acids. V dropped 0 bases and J dropped 0 bases, with 4 bases sitting between them. Germline loops: CDR1 KGHSH, CDR2 LQKENI. The CDR3 here is CASSPPASTDTQYF. The CDR3 coding sequence is TGTGCCAGCTCACCACCGGCCAGCACAGATACGCAGTATTTT.

This chain joins TRBV10-3 and TRBJ2-6, with D possibly being TRBD1 (6 bases). This CDR3 is built from 15 residues. V lost 3 bases and J lost 2, with 8 bases in between. Germline values: CDR1 ENHRY, CDR2 SYGVKD. The CDR3 bases are TGTGCCATCAGTGATTGGACAGCTGGGGCCAACGTCCTGACTTTC. This encodes CAISDWTAGANVLTF.